This T cell receptor (beta chain) originates from a study of T cells in Graves' hyperthyroidism and ophthalmopathy. RNA transcripts were the template for amplifying TCR beta CDR3 regions. During a first-round RT-PCR of the TCR CDR3, the HTBI primer set was used. TCRdb re-called the multiplex PCR reads through MiXCR, storing one row per CDR3 protein. The repertoire consists of fewer than 400,000 distinct CDR3 sequences, with just under 25% occurring once and the leading ten covering less than 85%. This clonotype was observed a few times. Its specificity is not known. Diagnoses were established using clinical symptoms, serum thyroxine and TRAb, thyroid ultrasound and orbital computed tomography. Findings and limits, study-wide: The majority of expanded thyroid clonotypes above 0.001 also appeared in blood. The model foresaw ophthalmopathy a median around seven months prior to onset.

CDR1 and CDR2 (germline): SGHRS, YFSETQ. The germline V and J ends were trimmed by 1 base and 5 bases, with 12 bases remaining between them. The length of the CDR3 is 14 residues. Sequences were obtained from blood. The sequence derives from a man over 45 with Graves' hyperthyroidism. The chain combines TRBV5-1 with TRBJ2-5; D is perhaps TRBD1 (5 bases). In DNA, the CDR3 is TGCGCCAGCAGCTTGAAGGCAGGGTGGGAGACCCAGTACTTC. Its protein product is CASSLKAGWETQYF.